This is a list of T cell receptor beta chains from one sample in a study of control samples from healthy donors and cancer patients. Assay used: immunoSEQ multiplex PCR; TCRdb lists only in-frame clones, some missing. This listing includes some 180,000 clones. The source material was blood. The origin of the receptors is a woman between 25 and 40 years old in good health. Each CDR3 is given with its conserved first and last residue. The order of the fields is D gene, V gene, J gene, CDR3 protein, CDR3 DNA. D genes are given only for firm matches.

d_call: TRBD1
v_call: TRBV27
j_call: TRBJ1-5
cdr3_aa: CASSKKGGGAFNQPQHF
cdr3_nt: TGTGCCAGCAGTAAAAAGGGAGGGGGCGCGTTTAATCAGCCCCAGCATTTT

d_call: .
v_call: TRBV2
j_call: TRBJ1-2
cdr3_aa: CASGRVLGGYTF
cdr3_nt: TGTGCCAGCGGCAGGGTATTGGGTGGCTACACCTTC

d_call: .
v_call: TRBV7-9
j_call: TRBJ1-1
cdr3_aa: CASSFFLTRNTEAFF
cdr3_nt: TGTGCCAGCAGCTTCTTTCTCACACGAAACACTGAAGCTTTCTTT

d_call: .
v_call: TRBV19
j_call: TRBJ1-2
cdr3_aa: CASSITPRRIYGYTF
cdr3_nt: TGTGCCAGTAGTATAACCCCCAGAAGAATCTATGGCTACACCTTC

d_call: .
v_call: TRBV28
j_call: TRBJ2-7
cdr3_aa: CASSSQPRGYEQYF
cdr3_nt: TGTGCCAGCAGTTCTCAACCGAGGGGGTACGAGCAGTACTTC

d_call: TRBD1
v_call: TRBV27
j_call: TRBJ1-1
cdr3_aa: CASSRDREHTEAFF
cdr3_nt: TGTGCCAGCAGTAGAGACAGGGAACACACTGAAGCTTTCTTT

d_call: .
v_call: TRBV6-2/TRBV6-3
j_call: TRBJ2-7
cdr3_aa: CASSLGGLREQYF
cdr3_nt: TGTGCCAGCAGCCTTGGCGGTCTACGGGAGCAGTACTTC

d_call: .
v_call: TRBV4-3
j_call: TRBJ1-2
cdr3_aa: CASSQGLVQGQGYTF
cdr3_nt: TGCGCCAGCAGCCAAGGTTTAGTACAGGGACAAGGCTACACCTTC

d_call: .
v_call: TRBV5-4
j_call: TRBJ2-7
cdr3_aa: CASSLAGSSYEQYF
cdr3_nt: TGTGCCAGCAGCTTGGCCGGCAGCTCCTACGAGCAGTACTTC

d_call: .
v_call: TRBV25-1
j_call: TRBJ1-2
cdr3_aa: CASSDGSRDYGYTF
cdr3_nt: TGTGCCAGCAGTGATGGGTCGCGGGACTATGGCTACACCTTC